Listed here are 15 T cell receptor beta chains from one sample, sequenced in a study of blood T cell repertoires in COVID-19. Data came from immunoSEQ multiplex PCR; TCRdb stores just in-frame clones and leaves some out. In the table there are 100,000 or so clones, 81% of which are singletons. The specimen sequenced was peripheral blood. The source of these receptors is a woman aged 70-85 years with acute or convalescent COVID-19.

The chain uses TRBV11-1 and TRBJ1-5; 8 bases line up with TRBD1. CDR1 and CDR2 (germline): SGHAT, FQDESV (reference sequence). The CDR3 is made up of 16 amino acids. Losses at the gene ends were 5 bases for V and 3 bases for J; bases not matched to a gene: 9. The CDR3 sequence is CASSPTGVVINQPQHF. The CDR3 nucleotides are TGTGCCAGCAGCCCGACAGGGGTGGTAATCAATCAGCCCCAGCATTTT. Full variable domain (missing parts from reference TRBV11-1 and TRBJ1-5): EAEVAQSPRYKITEKSQAVAFWCDPISGHATLYWYRQILGQGPELLVQFQDESVVDDSQLPKDRFSAERLKGVDSTLKIQPAELGDSAMYLCASSPTGVVINQPQHFGDGTRLSIL.

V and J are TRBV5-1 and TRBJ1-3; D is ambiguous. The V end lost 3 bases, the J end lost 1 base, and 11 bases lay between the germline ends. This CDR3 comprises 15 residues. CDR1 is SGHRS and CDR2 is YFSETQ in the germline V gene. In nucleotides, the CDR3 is TGCGCCAGCAGCTCATCAGGAGGTTCTGGAAACACCATATATTTT. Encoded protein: CASSSSGGSGNTIYF.

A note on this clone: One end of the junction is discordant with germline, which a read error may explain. CDR3 residues: CASSLAGGREEQYF. The CDR3 coding sequence is TGTGCCAGCAGCCTAGCGGGAGGGCGGGAGGAGCAGTACTTC. V gene TRBV7-9 combines with J gene TRBJ2-7; TRBD2 aligns across 12 bases. The CDR3 covers 14 residues. Germline CDR1 and CDR2: SEHNR and FQNEAQ (reference sequence).

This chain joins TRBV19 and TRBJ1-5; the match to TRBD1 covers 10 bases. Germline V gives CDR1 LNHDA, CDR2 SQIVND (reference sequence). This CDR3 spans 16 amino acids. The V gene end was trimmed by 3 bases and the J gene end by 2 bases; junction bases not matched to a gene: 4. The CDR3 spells CASSMTGGFGNQPQHF. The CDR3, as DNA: TGTGCCAGTAGTATGACAGGGGGCTTTGGCAATCAGCCCCAGCATTTT. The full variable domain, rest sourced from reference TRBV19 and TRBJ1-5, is DGGITQSPKYLFRKEGQNVTLSCEQNLNHDAMYWYRQDPGQGLRLIYYSQIVNDFQKGDIAEGYSVSREKKESFPLTVTSAQKNPTAFYLCASSMTGGFGNQPQHFGDGTRLSIL.

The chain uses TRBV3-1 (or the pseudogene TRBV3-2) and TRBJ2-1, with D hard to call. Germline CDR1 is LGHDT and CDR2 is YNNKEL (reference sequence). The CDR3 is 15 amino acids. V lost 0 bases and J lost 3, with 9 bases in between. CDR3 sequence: CASSQEPAGYNEQFF. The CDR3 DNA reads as TGTGCCAGCAGCCAAGAGCCAGCAGGCTACAATGAGCAGTTCTTC.

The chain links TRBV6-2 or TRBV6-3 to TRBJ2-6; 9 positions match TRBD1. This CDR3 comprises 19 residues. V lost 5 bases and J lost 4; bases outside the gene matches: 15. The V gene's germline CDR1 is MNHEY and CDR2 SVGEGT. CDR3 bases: TGTGCCAGCAGTAGTGGGCCGGGACAGGGATTCAGCGGGGCCAACGTCCTGACTTTC. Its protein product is CASSSGPGQGFSGANVLTF.

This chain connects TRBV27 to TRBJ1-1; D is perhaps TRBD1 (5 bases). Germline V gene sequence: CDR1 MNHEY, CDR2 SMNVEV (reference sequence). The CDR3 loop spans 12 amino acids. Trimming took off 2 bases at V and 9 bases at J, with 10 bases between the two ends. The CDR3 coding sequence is TGTGCCAGCAGTTTACTCCAGGGTAAAGCTTTCTTT. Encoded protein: CASSLLQGKAFF.

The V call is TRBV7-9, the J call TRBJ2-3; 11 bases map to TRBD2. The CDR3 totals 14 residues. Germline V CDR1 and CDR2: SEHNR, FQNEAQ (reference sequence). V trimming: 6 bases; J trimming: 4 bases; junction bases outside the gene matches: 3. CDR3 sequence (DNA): TGTGCCAGCAGACCTAGCGGGAGGTCAGATACGCAGTATTTT. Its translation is CASRPSGRSDTQYF.

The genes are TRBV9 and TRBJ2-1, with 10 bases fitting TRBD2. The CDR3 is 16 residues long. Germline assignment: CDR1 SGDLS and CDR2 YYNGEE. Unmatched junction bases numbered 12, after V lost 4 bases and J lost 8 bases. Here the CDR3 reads CASSSRTSGRLDEQFF. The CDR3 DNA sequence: TGTGCCAGCAGCTCCCGGACTAGCGGACGTTTGGATGAGCAGTTCTTC.

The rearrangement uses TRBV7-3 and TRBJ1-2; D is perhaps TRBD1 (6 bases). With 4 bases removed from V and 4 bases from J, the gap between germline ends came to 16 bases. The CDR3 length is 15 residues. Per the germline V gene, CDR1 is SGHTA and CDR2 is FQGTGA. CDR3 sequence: CASSSRGGAGYGYTF. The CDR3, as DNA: TGTGCCAGCAGCTCCCGGGGGGGCGCGGGCTATGGCTACACCTTC.

The CDR3 reads CATSSTISDTQYF. CDR3 bases: TGTGCCACCAGTTCCACTATCTCGGATACGCAGTATTTT. J is TRBJ2-3 and V is TRBV24-1; D remains unclear. The CDR3 is made up of 13 amino acids. The germline CDR1 and CDR2 sequences are KGHDR and SFDVKD. V was trimmed by 6 bases and J by 6 bases, leaving 12 bases between them.

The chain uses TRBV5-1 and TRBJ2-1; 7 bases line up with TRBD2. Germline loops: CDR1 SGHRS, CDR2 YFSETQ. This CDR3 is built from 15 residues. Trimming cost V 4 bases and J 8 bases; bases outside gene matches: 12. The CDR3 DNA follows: TGCGCCAGCAGCACCGGACTAGTGGGAGGGCATGAGCAGTTCTTC. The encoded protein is CASSTGLVGGHEQFF.

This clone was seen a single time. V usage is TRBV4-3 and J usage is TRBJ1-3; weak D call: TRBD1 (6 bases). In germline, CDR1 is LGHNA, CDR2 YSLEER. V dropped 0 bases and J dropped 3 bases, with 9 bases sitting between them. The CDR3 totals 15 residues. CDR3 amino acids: CASSQDRGFGNTIYF. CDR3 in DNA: TGCGCCAGCAGCCAAGACAGGGGCTTTGGAAACACCATATATTTT.

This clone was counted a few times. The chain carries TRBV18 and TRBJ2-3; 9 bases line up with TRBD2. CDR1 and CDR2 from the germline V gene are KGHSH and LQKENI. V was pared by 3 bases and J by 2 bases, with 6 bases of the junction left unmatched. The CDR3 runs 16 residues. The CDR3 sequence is CASSPLSGGDTDTQYF. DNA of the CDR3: TGTGCCAGCTCACCCCTTAGCGGGGGAGACACAGATACGCAGTATTTT. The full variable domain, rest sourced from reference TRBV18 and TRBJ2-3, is NAGVMQNPRHLVRRRGQEARLRCSPMKGHSHVYWYRQLPEEGLKFMVYLQKENIIDESGMPKERFSAEFPKEGPSILRIQQVVRGDSAAYFCASSPLSGGDTDTQYFGPGTRLTVL.

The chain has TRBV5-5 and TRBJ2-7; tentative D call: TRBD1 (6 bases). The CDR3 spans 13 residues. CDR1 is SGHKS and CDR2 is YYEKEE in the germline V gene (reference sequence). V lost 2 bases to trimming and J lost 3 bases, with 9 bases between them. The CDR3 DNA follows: TGTGCCAGCAGCTTTTCAGGGGACTACGAGCAGTACTTC. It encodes CASSFSGDYEQYF.